This T cell receptor (beta chain) was profiled in a study of T-cell reconstitution after alpha-beta-depleted transplantation in children. Points from the study as a whole: It was reported that alpha-beta T cells came from several hundred expanded graft clones (about two months after transplant). T-cell counts and diversity at one year post-transplant came mainly from newly produced T cells. In some patients, recipient T cells and intrathymic progenitors surviving conditioning explained high day-60 diversity.

For TCRbeta, the library was prepared with unique molecular identifiers. TCRdb redid the calling of the PCR reads with MiXCR, one entry per CDR3 protein. The table records about 98,000 distinct CDR3 sequences, 6% of them present only once. The sample holds many counts of this clonotype. Its antigen is not identified. Trimming removed 1 base at V and 3 bases at J, with 6 bases between. CDR1 is SGHDT and CDR2 is YYEEEE in the germline V gene. The CDR3 runs 13 residues. Sample: PBMCs, mostly from graft donor cells, taken 60 days after TCRalphabeta/CD19-depleted stem cell transplant. The gene calls are TRBV5-6 and TRBJ2-3; D call uncertain. This sequence originates from a female patient aged 2 to 10 who had a stem cell transplant for Fanconi anemia, so the T cells may come from the graft donor. CDR3 nucleotide sequence: TGTGCCAGCAGCTTGCTGCGGACAGATACGCAGTATTTT. This encodes CASSLLRTDTQYF.